In its sample, the clone carrying this T cell receptor beta chain was seen many times. Its antigen is undetermined. The CDR3 spans 15 residues. Germline CDR1 reads SGHTA; CDR2 reads FQGTGA. Trimming stripped 1 base from V and 3 bases from J, with 13 bases between. The data stem from a study of regulatory T cells in long-lasting Graves disease. Study outcomes and limitations: Those with persistent Graves' had less TCR diversity than newly diagnosed patients.

Specified time point: newly diagnosed GD, antithyroid drugs for less than 3 months. PBMC-extracted RNA yielded the TCR library. Library construction for TCR beta used iRepertoire HTBI primers and Arm-PCR of CDR3 regions. TCRdb ran MiXCR on the multiplex PCR reads and lists one entry per CDR3 protein. The sample lists 620,000 or so distinct CDR3 sequences, around 15% occurring once. A further study also used this sample, focusing on T cells in Graves' hyperthyroidism and ophthalmopathy.

This receptor was taken from a woman in her thirties with Graves disease. The chain links TRBV7-3 to TRBJ2-7; D is possibly TRBD1 or TRBD2 (7 bases each). Material: peripheral blood mononuclear cells (PBMCs), obtained at new diagnosis, from a patient treated with antithyroid drugs. Here the CDR3 DNA reads TGTGCCAGCAGCTTAAATTCAGGGGGGGGCTACGAGCAGTACTTC. Residues: CASSLNSGGGYEQYF.